The T cell receptor (beta chain) under discussion was sequenced for a study of monozygotic twins with inflammatory bowel disease. Whole-study findings and limits: Cells of different T cell subtypes could not be told apart. Comparison of concordant versus discordant twins revealed no difference in repertoire similarity, possibly due to limited power. Evidence did not back any single strong signal or clonotype linked to IBD.

Each of the TCR libraries took 3500 ng of total RNA. TCRdb reprocessed the 5' RACE reads and stores each CDR3 protein as one record, lacking DNA. Recorded for this sample: about 150,000 distinct CDR3 sequences. CDR3 length: 16 amino acids. CDR1 is SGHRS, CDR2 YFSETQ, per germline. On this clonotype itself: Its antigen is still unknown.

The sequencing sample was made of blood. This clonotype was sampled from a human donor with ulcerative colitis or Crohn's disease, or a healthy co-twin of an affected twin (not recorded which). This chain uses TRBV5-1 with TRBJ2-7; there is no DNA to check the TCRdb D call of TRBD2. CDR3 in amino acids: CASSDGLREGNYEQYF.